The clone carrying this T cell receptor (beta chain) was recorded many times. The antigen remains undetermined. This sample is drawn from a study of blood T cells in healthy people across ages. V lost 3 bases to trimming and J lost 4 bases; unmatched junction nucleotides: 5. The CDR3 covers 14 residues. Looked up from germline, CDR1 is MGHRA and CDR2 is YSYEKL. A second PCR, run for about 7 to 11 cycles, used a sample-barcoded 5' primer plus a J-beta primer mix. TCRdb reprocessed the 5' RACE reads via MiXCR and lists one record per CDR3 protein. The repertoire holds 850,000 to 1,000,000 distinct CDR3 sequences, with roughly 50% as singletons. Study observations and caveats: Age advanced and TCR beta diversity per million T cells fell, roughly linearly. Long-lived donors exceeded aged donors in naive CD4+ cells and diversity.

The origin of this receptor is a man aged 30 to 39 in good health. Sequenced input: blood. The V and J genes are TRBV4-1 and TRBJ1-2; 7 positions match TRBD1. The chain's CDR3 is CASSQGDRAYGYTF. CDR3 DNA: TGCGCCAGCAGCCAGGGCGACAGGGCCTATGGCTACACCTTC.